This section outlines one T cell receptor beta chain sequence together with its context. Its antigen remains unknown. Assay used: immunoSEQ multiplex PCR; TCRdb lists only in-frame clones, some missing. The repertoire has some 60,000 clones, roughly 94% of them found once; the top ten carry about 19%. This sample stems from a study of human versus mouse CDR3 diversity and MHC coevolution. Study-wide results and limits: Mice had fewer CDR3 deletions and insertions than humans on average.

Per the germline V gene, CDR1 is LGHNA and CDR2 is YNFKEQ. Trimming removed 0 bases from V and 4 bases from J; junction bases left unmatched: 9. The CDR3 is 17 amino acids. The chain joins TRBV4-2 to TRBJ2-3; 8 bases match TRBD2. The source material was naive CD4+ T cells from blood. Subset indicated: CD45RO-negative CD62L-positive naive CD4 T cells. The TCR originated in a person aged 55 to 70 in good health. In DNA form, the CDR3 reads TGTGCCAGCAGCCAAGATGGGGGTAGCGGGGCCCCAGATACGCAGTATTTT. As protein: CASSQDGGSGAPDTQYF.